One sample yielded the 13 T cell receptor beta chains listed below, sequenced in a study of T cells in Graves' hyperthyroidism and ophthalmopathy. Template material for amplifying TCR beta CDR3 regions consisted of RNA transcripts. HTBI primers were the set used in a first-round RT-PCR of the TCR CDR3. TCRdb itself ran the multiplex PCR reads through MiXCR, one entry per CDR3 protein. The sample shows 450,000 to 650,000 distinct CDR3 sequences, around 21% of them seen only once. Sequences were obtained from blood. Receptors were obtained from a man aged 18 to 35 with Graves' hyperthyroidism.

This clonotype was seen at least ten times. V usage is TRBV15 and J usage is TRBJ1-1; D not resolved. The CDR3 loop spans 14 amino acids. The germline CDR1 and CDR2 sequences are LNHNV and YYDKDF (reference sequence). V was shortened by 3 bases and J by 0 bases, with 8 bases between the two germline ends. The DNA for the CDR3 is TGTGCCACCAGCAGCTCGGGGTTGAACACTGAAGCTTTCTTT. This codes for CATSSSGLNTEAFF.

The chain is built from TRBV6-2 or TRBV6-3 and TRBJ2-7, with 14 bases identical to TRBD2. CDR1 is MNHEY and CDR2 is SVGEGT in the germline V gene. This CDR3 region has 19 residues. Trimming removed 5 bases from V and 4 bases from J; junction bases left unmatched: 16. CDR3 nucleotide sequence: TGTGCCAGCAGTCTCAGATCTCCGGGACTAGCGGGGGTTTATTACGAGCAGTACTTC. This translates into CASSLRSPGLAGVYYEQYF.

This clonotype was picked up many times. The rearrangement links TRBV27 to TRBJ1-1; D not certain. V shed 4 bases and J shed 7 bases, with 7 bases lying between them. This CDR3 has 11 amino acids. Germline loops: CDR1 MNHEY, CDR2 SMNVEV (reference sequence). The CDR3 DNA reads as TGTGCCAGCAGTTCGGGAGGTGAAGCTTTCTTT. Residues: CASSSGGEAFF.

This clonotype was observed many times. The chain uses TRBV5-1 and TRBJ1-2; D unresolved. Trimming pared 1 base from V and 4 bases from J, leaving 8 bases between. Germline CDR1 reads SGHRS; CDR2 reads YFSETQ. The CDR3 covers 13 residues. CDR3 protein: CASSLSSAYGYTF. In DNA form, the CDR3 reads TGCGCCAGCAGCTTGAGCTCAGCCTATGGCTACACCTTC.

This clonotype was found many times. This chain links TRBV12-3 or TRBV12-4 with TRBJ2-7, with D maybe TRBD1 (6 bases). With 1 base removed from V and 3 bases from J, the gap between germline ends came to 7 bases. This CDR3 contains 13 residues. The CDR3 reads CASSLGGLYEQYF. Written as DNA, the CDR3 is TGTGCCAGCAGTTTAGGGGGGCTCTACGAGCAGTACTTC.

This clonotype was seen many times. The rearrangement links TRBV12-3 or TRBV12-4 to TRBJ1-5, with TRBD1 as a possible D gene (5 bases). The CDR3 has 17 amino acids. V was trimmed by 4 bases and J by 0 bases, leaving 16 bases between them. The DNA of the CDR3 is TGTGCCAGCAGTTACGGAGACAGAACAAATAGCAATCAGCCCCAGCATTTT. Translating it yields CASSYGDRTNSNQPQHF.

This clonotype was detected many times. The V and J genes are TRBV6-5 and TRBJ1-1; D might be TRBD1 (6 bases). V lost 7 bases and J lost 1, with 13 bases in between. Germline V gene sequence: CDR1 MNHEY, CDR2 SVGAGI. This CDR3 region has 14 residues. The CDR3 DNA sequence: TGTGCCAGCACTTTGGGGGGCCCGAACACTGAAGCTTTCTTT. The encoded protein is CASTLGGPNTEAFF.

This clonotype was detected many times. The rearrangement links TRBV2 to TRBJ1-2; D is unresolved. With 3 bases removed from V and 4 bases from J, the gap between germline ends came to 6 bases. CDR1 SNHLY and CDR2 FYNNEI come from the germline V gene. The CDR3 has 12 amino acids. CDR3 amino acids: CASSDVVYGYTF. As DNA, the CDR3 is TGTGCCAGCAGTGATGTCGTCTATGGCTACACCTTC. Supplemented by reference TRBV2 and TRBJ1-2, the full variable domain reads EPEVTQTPSHQVTQMGQEVILRCVPISNHLYFYWYRQILGQKVEFLVSFYNNEISEKSEIFDDQFSVERPDGSNFTLKIRSTKLEDSAMYFCASSDVVYGYTFGSGTRLTVV.

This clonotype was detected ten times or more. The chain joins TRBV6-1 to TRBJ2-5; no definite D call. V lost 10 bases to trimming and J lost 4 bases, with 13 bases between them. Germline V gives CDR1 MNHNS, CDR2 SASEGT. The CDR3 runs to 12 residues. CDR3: CATNPRGETQYF. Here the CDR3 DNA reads TGTGCCACCAACCCTCGAGGAGAGACCCAGTACTTC.

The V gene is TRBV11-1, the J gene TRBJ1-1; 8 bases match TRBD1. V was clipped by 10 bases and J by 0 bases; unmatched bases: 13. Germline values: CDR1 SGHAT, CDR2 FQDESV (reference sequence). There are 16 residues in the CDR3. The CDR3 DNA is TGTGCCACTACCGGACAGGGAGCTAGCCTGAACACTGAAGCTTTCTTT. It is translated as CATTGQGASLNTEAFF.

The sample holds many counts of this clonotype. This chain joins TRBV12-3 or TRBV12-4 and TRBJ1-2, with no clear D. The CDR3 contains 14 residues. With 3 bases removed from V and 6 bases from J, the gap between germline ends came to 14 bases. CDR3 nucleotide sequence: TGTGCCAGCAGTTTTCGTGGACGGGTACATGGCTACACCTTC. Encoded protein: CASSFRGRVHGYTF.

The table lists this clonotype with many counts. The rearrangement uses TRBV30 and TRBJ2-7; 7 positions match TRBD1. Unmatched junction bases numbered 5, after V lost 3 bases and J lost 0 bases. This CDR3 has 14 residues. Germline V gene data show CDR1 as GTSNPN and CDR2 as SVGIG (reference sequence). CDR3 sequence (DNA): TGTGCCTGGAGAGGACAGGCTAGCTCCTACGAGCAGTACTTC. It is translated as CAWRGQASSYEQYF.

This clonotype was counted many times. The CDR3 nucleotides are TGTGCCAGCAGTGAAAGCAACATTCGAGTGGGTGCTTTCTTT. Encoded protein: CASSESNIRVGAFF. V is TRBV2 and J is TRBJ1-1; D is unresolved. Trimming removed 2 bases from V and 11 bases from J, with 18 bases in between. This CDR3 spans 14 amino acids. Germline CDR1 and CDR2: SNHLY and FYNNEI.